This T cell receptor beta chain was captured by sequencing in a study of blood T cell repertoires in COVID-19. Background on the study: PBMCs, B-cell-depleted T cells, or T cells were the source of the cDNA or gDNA that made up the material.

The data were produced by immunoSEQ multiplex PCR, yet TCRdb's version contains in-frame clones alone and is incomplete. The table lists a few hundred thousand clones, about four fifths of them singletons. The CDR3 loop spans 16 amino acids. CDR1 and CDR2 (germline): KGHSH, LQKENI. The V and J ends lost 4 bases and 2 bases, in that order; junction bases with no gene match: 4. The V and J genes are TRBV18 and TRBJ1-3; 11 bases fit TRBD1. The TCR originated in a woman aged 60 to 75 who had recovered from COVID-19. Sample: PBMCs or T cells enriched from blood (not recorded which). The CDR3 coding sequence is TGTGCCAGCTCACAGCCGGGACAGGGGGCTGGAAACACCATATATTTT. It codes for CASSQPGQGAGNTIYF. The entire variable domain, with the rest obtained from reference TRBV18 and TRBJ1-3, is as follows: NAGVMQNPRHLVRRRGQEARLRCSPMKGHSHVYWYRQLPEEGLKFMVYLQKENIIDESGMPKERFSAEFPKEGPSILRIQQVVRGDSAAYFCASSQPGQGAGNTIYFGEGSWLTVV.